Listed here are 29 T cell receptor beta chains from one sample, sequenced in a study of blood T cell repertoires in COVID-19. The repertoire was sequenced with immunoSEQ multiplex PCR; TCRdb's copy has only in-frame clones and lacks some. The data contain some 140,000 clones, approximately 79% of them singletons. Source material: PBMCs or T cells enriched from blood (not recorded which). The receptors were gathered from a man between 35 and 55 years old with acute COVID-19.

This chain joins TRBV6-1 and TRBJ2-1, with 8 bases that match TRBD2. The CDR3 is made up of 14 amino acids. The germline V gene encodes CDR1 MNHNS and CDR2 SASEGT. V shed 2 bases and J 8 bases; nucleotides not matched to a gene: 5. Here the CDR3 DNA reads TGTGCCAGCAGTGAAAGCGGGAGTAGCTATGAGCAGTTCTTC. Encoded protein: CASSESGSSYEQFF.

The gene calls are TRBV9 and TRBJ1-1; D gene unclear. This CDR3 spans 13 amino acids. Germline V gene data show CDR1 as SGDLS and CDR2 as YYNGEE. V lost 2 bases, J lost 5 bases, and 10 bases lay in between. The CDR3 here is CASSVKPETEAFF. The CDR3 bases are TGTGCCAGCAGCGTCAAACCGGAGACTGAAGCTTTCTTT. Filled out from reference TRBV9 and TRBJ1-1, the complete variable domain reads DSGVTQTPKHLITATGQRVTLRCSPRSGDLSVYWYQQSLDQGLQFLIQYYNGEERAKGNILERFSAQQFPDLHSELNLSSLELGDSALYFCASSVKPETEAFFGQGTRLTVV.

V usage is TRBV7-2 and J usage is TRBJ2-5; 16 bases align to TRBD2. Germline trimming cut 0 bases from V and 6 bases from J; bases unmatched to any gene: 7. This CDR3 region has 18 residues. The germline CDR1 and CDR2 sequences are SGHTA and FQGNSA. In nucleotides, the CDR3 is TGTGCCAGCAGCTTAGCGACGGGACTAGCGGGAGGGGTGAAGACCCAGTACTTC. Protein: CASSLATGLAGGVKTQYF.

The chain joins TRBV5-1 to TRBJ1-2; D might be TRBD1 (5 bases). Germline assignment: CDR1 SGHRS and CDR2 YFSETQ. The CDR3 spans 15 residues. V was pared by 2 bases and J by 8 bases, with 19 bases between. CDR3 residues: CASSLGASKGEGYTF. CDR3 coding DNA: TGCGCCAGCAGCTTAGGGGCCTCAAAGGGCGAAGGCTACACCTTC.

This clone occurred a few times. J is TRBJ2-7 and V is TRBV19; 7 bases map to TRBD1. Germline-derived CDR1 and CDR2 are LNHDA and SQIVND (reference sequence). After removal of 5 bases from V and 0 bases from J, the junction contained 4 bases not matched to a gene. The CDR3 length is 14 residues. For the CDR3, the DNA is TGTGCCAGTAGTCGACGGACAGGCTCCTACGAGCAGTACTTC. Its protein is CASSRRTGSYEQYF.

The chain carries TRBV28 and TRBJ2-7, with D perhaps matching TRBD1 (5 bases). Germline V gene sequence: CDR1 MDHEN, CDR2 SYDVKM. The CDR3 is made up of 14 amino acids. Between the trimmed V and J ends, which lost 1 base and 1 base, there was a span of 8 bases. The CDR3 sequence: CASSLSQGSYEQYF. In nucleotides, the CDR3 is TGTGCCAGCAGTTTATCTCAGGGTTCCTACGAGCAGTACTTC.

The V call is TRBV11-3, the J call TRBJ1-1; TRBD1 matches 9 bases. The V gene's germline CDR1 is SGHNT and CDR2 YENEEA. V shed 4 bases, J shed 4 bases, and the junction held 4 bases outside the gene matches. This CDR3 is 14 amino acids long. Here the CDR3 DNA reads TGTGCCAGCAGCTCCACAGGGGGCCTCACTGAAGCTTTCTTT. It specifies CASSSTGGLTEAFF.

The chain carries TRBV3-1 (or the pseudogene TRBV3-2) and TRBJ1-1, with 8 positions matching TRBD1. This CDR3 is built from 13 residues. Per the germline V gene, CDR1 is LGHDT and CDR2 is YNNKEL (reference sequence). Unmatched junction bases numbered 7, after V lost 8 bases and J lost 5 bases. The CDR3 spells CASSRQGATEAFF. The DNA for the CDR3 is TGTGCCAGCTCCCGGCAGGGGGCAACTGAAGCTTTCTTT.

The CDR3, as DNA: TGCAGCGTTGCCGAGACAGCATACAATGAGCAGTTCTTC. Protein sequence: CSVAETAYNEQFF. J is TRBJ2-1 and V is TRBV29-1; possibly TRBD1 for D (5 bases). The V and J ends lost 4 bases and 4 bases respectively, with 11 bases between them. The CDR3 is made up of 13 amino acids. The germline gives CDR1 SQVTM, CDR2 ANQGSEA.

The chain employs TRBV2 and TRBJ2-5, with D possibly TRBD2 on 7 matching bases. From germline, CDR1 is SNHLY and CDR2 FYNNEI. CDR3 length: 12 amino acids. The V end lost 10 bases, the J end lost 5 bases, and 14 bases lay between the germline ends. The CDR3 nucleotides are TGTGCCACTAGGGGGGGGCGGGAGACCCAGTACTTC. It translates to CATRGGRETQYF. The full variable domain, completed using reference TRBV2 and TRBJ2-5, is EPEVTQTPSHQVTQMGQEVILRCVPISNHLYFYWYRQILGQKVEFLVSFYNNEISEKSEIFDDQFSVERPDGSNFTLKIRSTKLEDSAMYFCATRGGRETQYFGPGTRLLVL.

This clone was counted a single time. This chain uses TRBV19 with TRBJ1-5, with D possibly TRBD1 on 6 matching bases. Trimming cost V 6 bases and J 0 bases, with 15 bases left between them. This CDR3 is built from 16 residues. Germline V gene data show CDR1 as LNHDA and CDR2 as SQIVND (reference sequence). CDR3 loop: CASRLTGLDSNQPQHF. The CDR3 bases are TGTGCCAGTAGGTTAACAGGGTTAGATAGCAATCAGCCCCAGCATTTT.

Here the CDR3 DNA reads TGTGCCAGCAGCCCACAAGAGGGTATGGCTGAAGCTTTCTTT. Translated, it gives CASSPQEGMAEAFF. The chain combines TRBV11-2 with TRBJ1-1; D remains ambiguous. The CDR3 covers 14 residues. V was cut by 5 bases and J by 6 bases, with 16 bases left in between. Germline loops: CDR1 SGHAT, CDR2 FQNNGV.

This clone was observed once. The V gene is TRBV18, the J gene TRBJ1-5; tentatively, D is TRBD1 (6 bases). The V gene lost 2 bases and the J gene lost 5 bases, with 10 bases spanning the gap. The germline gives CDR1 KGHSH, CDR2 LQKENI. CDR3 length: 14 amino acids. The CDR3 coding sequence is TGTGCCAGCTCACCAGGGGGCCCGGATCAGCCCCAGCATTTT. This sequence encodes CASSPGGPDQPQHF.

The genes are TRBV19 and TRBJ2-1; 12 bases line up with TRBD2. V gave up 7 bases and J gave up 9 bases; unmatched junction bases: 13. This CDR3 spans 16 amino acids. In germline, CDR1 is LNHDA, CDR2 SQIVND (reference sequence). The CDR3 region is CASTMTSGGAWGEQFF. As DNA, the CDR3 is TGTGCCAGTACCATGACTAGCGGGGGCGCCTGGGGTGAGCAGTTCTTC.

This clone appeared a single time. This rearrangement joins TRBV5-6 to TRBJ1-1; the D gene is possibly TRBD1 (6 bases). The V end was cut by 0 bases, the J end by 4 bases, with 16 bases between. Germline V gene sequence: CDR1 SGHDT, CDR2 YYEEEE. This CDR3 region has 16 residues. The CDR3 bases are TGTGCCAGCAGCTTGGGACTAACAGGGCTGGGCACTGAAGCTTTCTTT. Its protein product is CASSLGLTGLGTEAFF.

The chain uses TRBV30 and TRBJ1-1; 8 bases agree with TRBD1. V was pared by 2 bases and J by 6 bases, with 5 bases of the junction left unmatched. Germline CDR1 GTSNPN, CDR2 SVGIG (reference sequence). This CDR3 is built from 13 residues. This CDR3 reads CAWSRQGAAEAFF. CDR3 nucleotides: TGTGCCTGGAGTCGTCAGGGGGCGGCTGAAGCTTTCTTT.

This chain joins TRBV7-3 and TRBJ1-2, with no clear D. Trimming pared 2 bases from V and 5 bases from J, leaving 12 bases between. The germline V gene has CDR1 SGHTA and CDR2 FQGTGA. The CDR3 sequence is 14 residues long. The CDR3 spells CASSLDRVSYGYTF. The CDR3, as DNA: TGTGCCAGCAGCTTAGATCGGGTGTCTTATGGCTACACCTTC.

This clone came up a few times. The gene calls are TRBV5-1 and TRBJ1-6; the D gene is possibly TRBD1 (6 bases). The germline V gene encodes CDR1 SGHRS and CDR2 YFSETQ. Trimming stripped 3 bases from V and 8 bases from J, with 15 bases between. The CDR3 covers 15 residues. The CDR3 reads CASSSDRIGDSPLHF. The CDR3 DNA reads TGCGCCAGCAGCTCTGACAGGATCGGCGATTCACCCCTCCACTTT.

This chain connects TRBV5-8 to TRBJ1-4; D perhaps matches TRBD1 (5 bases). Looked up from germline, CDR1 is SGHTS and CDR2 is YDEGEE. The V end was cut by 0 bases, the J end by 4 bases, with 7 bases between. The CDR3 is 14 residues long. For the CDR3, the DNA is TGTGCCAGCAGCTTGGGACAGCTTAATGAAAAACTGTTTTTT. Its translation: CASSLGQLNEKLFF. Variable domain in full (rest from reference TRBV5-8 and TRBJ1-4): EAGVTQSPTHLIKTRGQQATLRCSPISGHTSVYWYQQALGLGLQFLLWYDEGEERNRGNFPPRFSGRQFPNYSSELNVNALELEDSALYLCASSLGQLNEKLFFGSGTQLSVL.

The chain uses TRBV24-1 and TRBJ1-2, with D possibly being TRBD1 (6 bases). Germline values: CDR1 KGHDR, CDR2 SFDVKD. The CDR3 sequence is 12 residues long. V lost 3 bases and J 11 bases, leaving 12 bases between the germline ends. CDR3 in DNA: TGTGCCACCAGTGATACCGGACAGATGTACACCTTC. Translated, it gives CATSDTGQMYTF.

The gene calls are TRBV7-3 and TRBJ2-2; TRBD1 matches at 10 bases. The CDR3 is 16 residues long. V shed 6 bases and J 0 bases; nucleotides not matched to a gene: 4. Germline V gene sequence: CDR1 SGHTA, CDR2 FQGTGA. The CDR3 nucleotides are TGTGCCAGCAGACTAGGACAGGGGGCGAACACCGGGGAGCTGTTTTTT. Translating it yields CASRLGQGANTGELFF.

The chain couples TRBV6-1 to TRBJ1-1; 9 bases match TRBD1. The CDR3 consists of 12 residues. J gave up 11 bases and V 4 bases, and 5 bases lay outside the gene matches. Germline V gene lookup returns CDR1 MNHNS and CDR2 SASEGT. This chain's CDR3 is CASSVDRGRAFF. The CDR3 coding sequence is TGTGCCAGCAGTGTTGACAGGGGGAGGGCTTTCTTT.

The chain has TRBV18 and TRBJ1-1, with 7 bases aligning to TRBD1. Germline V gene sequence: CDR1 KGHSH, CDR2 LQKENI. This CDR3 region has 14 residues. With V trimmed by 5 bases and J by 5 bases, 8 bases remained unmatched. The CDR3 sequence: CASSSDRAGTEAFF. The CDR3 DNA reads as TGTGCCAGCTCATCCGACAGGGCTGGGACTGAAGCTTTCTTT. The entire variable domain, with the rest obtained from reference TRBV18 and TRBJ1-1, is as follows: NAGVMQNPRHLVRRRGQEARLRCSPMKGHSHVYWYRQLPEEGLKFMVYLQKENIIDESGMPKERFSAEFPKEGPSILRIQQVVRGDSAAYFCASSSDRAGTEAFFGQGTRLTVV.

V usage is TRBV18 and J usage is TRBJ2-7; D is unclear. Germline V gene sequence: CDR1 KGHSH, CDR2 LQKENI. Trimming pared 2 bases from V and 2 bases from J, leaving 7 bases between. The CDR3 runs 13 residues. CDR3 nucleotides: TGTGCCAGCTCACCAGGGCCTGCCTACGAGCAGTACTTC. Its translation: CASSPGPAYEQYF.

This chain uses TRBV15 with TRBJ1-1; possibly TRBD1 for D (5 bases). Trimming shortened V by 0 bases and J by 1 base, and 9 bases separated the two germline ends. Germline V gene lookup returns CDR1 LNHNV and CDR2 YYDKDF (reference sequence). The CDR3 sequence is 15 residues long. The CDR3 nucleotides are TGTGCCACCAGCAGAGATCATACAGGGAACACTGAAGCTTTCTTT. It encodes CATSRDHTGNTEAFF.

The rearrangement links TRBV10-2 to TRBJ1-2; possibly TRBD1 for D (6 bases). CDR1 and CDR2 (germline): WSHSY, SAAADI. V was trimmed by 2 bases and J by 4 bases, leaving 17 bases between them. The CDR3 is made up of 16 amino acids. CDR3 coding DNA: TGCGCCAGCAGTGAGCCAATACAGGGAAAGGCCTATGGCTACACCTTC. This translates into CASSEPIQGKAYGYTF.

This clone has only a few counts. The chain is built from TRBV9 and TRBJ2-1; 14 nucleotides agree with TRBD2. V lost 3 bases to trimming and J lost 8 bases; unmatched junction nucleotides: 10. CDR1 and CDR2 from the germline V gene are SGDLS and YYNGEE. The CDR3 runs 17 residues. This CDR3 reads CASSALLTSGGADEQFF. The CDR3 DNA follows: TGTGCCAGCAGCGCACTCTTGACTAGCGGGGGGGCCGATGAGCAGTTCTTC.

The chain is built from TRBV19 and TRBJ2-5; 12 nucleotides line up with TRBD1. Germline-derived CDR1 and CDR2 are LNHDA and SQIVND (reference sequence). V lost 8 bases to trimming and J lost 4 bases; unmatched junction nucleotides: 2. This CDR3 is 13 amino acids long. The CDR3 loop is CASRDRGRETQYF. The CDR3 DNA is TGTGCCAGTCGGGACAGGGGGCGAGAGACCCAGTACTTC.

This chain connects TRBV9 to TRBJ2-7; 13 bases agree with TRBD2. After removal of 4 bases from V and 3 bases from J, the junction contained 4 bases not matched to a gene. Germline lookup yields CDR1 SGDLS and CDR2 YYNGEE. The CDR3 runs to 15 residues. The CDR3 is CASSPTSGRIYEQYF. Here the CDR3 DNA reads TGTGCCAGCAGCCCGACTAGCGGGAGGATCTACGAGCAGTACTTC.